The 27 T cell receptor beta chains given below trace back to one sample, sequenced in a study of T cells in Graves' hyperthyroidism and ophthalmopathy. The investigators amplified TCR beta CDR3 regions from RNA transcripts. Primed by the HTBI set, a first-round RT-PCR was run on the TCR CDR3. MiXCR was run by TCRdb on the multiplex PCR reads, yielding one entry per CDR3 protein. The table has 500,000 to 800,000 distinct CDR3 sequences, around 15% seen once; the top ten hold approximately 13%. The sequencing sample was made of blood. All receptors derive from a woman aged 50 to 60 with Graves' ophthalmopathy.

This clonotype was counted ten times or more. This chain connects TRBV5-1 to TRBJ2-7; 14 nucleotides line up with TRBD2. In germline, CDR1 is SGHRS, CDR2 YFSETQ. The CDR3 is 17 amino acids. The V gene end was trimmed by 4 bases and the J gene end by 4 bases; junction bases not matched to a gene: 10. The CDR3 here is CASSRLAGGILHYEQYF. In DNA, the CDR3 is TGCGCCAGCAGCCGACTAGCGGGAGGGATTTTACATTACGAGCAGTACTTC. Full variable domain (missing parts from reference TRBV5-1 and TRBJ2-7): KAGVTQTPRYLIKTRGQQVTLSCSPISGHRSVSWYQQTPGQGLQFLFEYFSETQRNKGNFPGRFSGRQFSNSRSEMNVSTLELGDSALYLCASSRLAGGILHYEQYFGPGTRLTVT.

This rearrangement joins TRBV5-1 to TRBJ2-3, with 14 bases that match TRBD2. The CDR3 spans 16 residues. The J segment lost 4 bases and the V segment lost 4 bases, leaving 5 bases of the junction unmatched. Per the germline V gene, CDR1 is SGHRS and CDR2 is YFSETQ. Here the CDR3 DNA reads TGCGCCAGCAGCAAGGGACTAGCGGGAGTCTCAGATACGCAGTATTTT. The encoded protein is CASSKGLAGVSDTQYF.

This clonotype showed up just a few times. The chain employs TRBV29-1 and TRBJ2-2, with TRBD2 identical over 13 bases. Germline lookup yields CDR1 SQVTM and CDR2 ANQGSEA. V was clipped by 5 bases and J by 4 bases; unmatched bases: 7. CDR3 length: 16 residues. CDR3 DNA: TGCAGCGTTACTGACGGGACTAGCGGGATCACCGGGGAGCTGTTTTTT. It yields the protein CSVTDGTSGITGELFF.

This clonotype was counted at least ten times. V and J are TRBV3-1 and TRBJ2-1, with D maybe TRBD1 (6 bases). This CDR3 region has 14 residues. Trimming removed 4 bases from V and 5 bases from J, with 12 bases in between. CDR1 and CDR2 (germline): LGHDT, YNNKEL (reference sequence). The CDR3 DNA follows: TGTGCCAGCAGCCGGCGACAGGTAAACAATGAGCAGTTCTTC. Encoded protein: CASSRRQVNNEQFF.

CDR3 protein: CATVRDTLSGNTIYF. CDR3 DNA sequence: TGTGCCACCGTCCGGGACACCCTCTCTGGAAACACCATATATTTT. V gene TRBV6-1 combines with J gene TRBJ1-3, with D possibly being TRBD1 (6 bases). The germline V gene has CDR1 MNHNS and CDR2 SASEGT. The V gene lost 10 bases and the J gene lost 0 bases, with 16 bases spanning the gap. The CDR3 consists of 15 residues.

CDR3 nucleotide sequence: TGCGCCAGCAGCTTGGGTCCGGAGATCCTGACCTACGAGCAGTACTTC. Protein: CASSLGPEILTYEQYF. The chain joins TRBV5-1 to TRBJ2-7; unclear D gene. The CDR3 is 16 amino acids. Germline V gives CDR1 SGHRS, CDR2 YFSETQ. Between the trimmed V and J ends, which lost 0 bases and 2 bases, there was a span of 15 bases. Using reference TRBV5-1 and TRBJ2-7 for the parts outside the CDR3, the full variable domain is KAGVTQTPRYLIKTRGQQVTLSCSPISGHRSVSWYQQTPGQGLQFLFEYFSETQRNKGNFPGRFSGRQFSNSRSEMNVSTLELGDSALYLCASSLGPEILTYEQYFGPGTRLTVT.

This clonotype showed up just a few times. This sequence joins TRBV27 and TRBJ2-3; D remains ambiguous. CDR1 and CDR2 (germline): MNHEY, SMNVEV (reference sequence). The CDR3 length is 14 residues. The ends were cut back, 4 bases at V and 0 bases at J, with 8 bases in the middle. The CDR3 here is CASSSSESTDTQYF. Here the CDR3 DNA reads TGTGCCAGCAGTTCCTCCGAGAGCACAGATACGCAGTATTTT.

The chain combines TRBV5-1 with TRBJ2-2, with 14 bases lining up with TRBD2. V lost 5 bases to trimming and J lost 1 base; unmatched junction nucleotides: 10. The CDR3 is 19 amino acids. CDR1 and CDR2 (germline): SGHRS, YFSETQ. CDR3 nucleotides: TGCGCCAGCAGACTTACGACTAGCGGGAGGGTCCTGAACACCGGGGAGCTGTTTTTT. Translated, it gives CASRLTTSGRVLNTGELFF.

The chain uses TRBV24-1 and TRBJ2-7; D is unclear. V was shortened by 3 bases and J by 6 bases, with 8 bases between the two germline ends. CDR1 KGHDR and CDR2 SFDVKD come from the germline V gene. The CDR3 contains 12 residues. CDR3 sequence reads: CATSDQGFEQYF. CDR3 nucleotide sequence: TGTGCCACCAGTGATCAAGGCTTCGAGCAGTACTTC.

This clonotype was picked up many times. This sequence joins TRBV11-3 and TRBJ2-1; possibly TRBD1 for D (6 bases). The ends were cut back, 4 bases at V and 7 bases at J, with 14 bases in the middle. The germline V gene has CDR1 SGHNT and CDR2 YENEEA. This CDR3 spans 14 amino acids. The CDR3 spells CASSSNRDWNEQFF. The CDR3 coding sequence is TGTGCCAGCAGCTCGAACAGGGATTGGAATGAGCAGTTCTTC. Supplemented by reference TRBV11-3 and TRBJ2-1, the full variable domain reads EAGVVQSPRYKIIEKKQPVAFWCNPISGHNTLYWYLQNLGQGPELLIRYENEEAVDDSQLPKDRFSAERLKGVDSTLKIQPAELGDSAVYLCASSSNRDWNEQFFGPGTRLTVL.

The chain carries TRBV19 and TRBJ1-1; 7 nucleotides align to TRBD1. The ends lost 3 bases at V and 4 bases at J; junction bases unmatched: 8. Per germline, CDR1 LNHDA and CDR2 SQIVND (reference sequence). This CDR3 is built from 15 residues. CDR3 protein: CASSIRGERSTEAFF. In DNA, the CDR3 is TGTGCCAGTAGTATCAGGGGGGAAAGGAGCACTGAAGCTTTCTTT.

This clonotype was seen at least ten times. This chain links TRBV18 with TRBJ1-1, with unresolved D. This CDR3 is 12 amino acids long. V was pared by 3 bases and J by 11 bases, with 13 bases between. The germline V gene encodes CDR1 KGHSH and CDR2 LQKENI. In nucleotides, the CDR3 is TGTGCCAGCTCACCCGGTGGGGTTGGGGCTTTCTTT. Translating gives CASSPGGVGAFF.

This clonotype was counted only a few times. V usage is TRBV3-1 and J usage is TRBJ1-1; a weak D match, TRBD1 (5 bases). V shed 1 base and J shed 4 bases, with 13 bases lying between them. The V gene's germline CDR1 is LGHDT and CDR2 YNNKEL (reference sequence). The CDR3 is 15 residues long. Here the CDR3 DNA reads TGTGCCAGCAGCCAAGTAGCAATTGGGGGCACTGAAGCTTTCTTT. This gives the protein CASSQVAIGGTEAFF. The full variable domain, with the rest looked up from reference TRBV3-1 and TRBJ1-1, is DTAVSQTPKYLVTQMGNDKSIKCEQNLGHDTMYWYKQDSKKFLKIMFSYNNKELIINETVPNRFSPKSPDKAHLNLHINSLELGDSAVYFCASSQVAIGGTEAFFGQGTRLTVV.

The chain employs TRBV6-1 and TRBJ2-6; D gene unclear. The CDR3 spans 14 residues. V was pared by 6 bases and J by 0 bases, with 6 bases between. Germline V gene data show CDR1 as MNHNS and CDR2 as SASEGT. The CDR3 nucleotides are TGTGCCAGCAGGACACCCTCTGGGGCCAACGTCCTGACTTTC. It translates to CASRTPSGANVLTF.

This clonotype appeared many times. The chain carries TRBV27 and TRBJ2-1; D not resolved. The CDR3 is made up of 16 amino acids. Germline lookup yields CDR1 MNHEY and CDR2 SMNVEV (reference sequence). The V end lost 2 bases, the J end lost 4 bases, and 15 bases lay between the germline ends. CDR3 protein: CASSLRPSTEYNEQFF. Here the CDR3 DNA reads TGTGCCAGCAGTTTACGGCCGAGTACAGAATACAATGAGCAGTTCTTC.

This clonotype was recorded many times. V gene TRBV27 combines with J gene TRBJ2-1, with D tentatively TRBD1 or TRBD2 (7 bases each). Germline-derived CDR1 and CDR2 are MNHEY and SMNVEV (reference sequence). This CDR3 contains 17 residues. The V and J ends lost 7 bases and 6 bases respectively, with 25 bases between them. The chain's CDR3 is CASKYFSGRGGSNEQFF. CDR3 DNA sequence: TGTGCCAGCAAGTATTTTTCCGGCAGGGGGGGGAGCAATGAGCAGTTCTTC.

As regards this clonotype: A read error may produce the germline difference seen at one junction end. The V and J genes are TRBV18 and TRBJ2-7; 7 bases agree with TRBD1. Per the germline V gene, CDR1 is KGHSH and CDR2 is LQKENI. The CDR3 covers 14 residues. The CDR3 coding sequence is TGTGCCAGCTCGCGGACAGGTTTGGCCTACGAGCAGCACTTC. Its protein product is CASSRTGLAYEQHF.

The V and J genes are TRBV7-9 and TRBJ2-6; weak D call: TRBD1 (5 bases). CDR3 length: 18 amino acids. Between the trimmed V and J ends, which lost 3 bases and 4 bases, there was a span of 19 bases. Per the germline V gene, CDR1 is SEHNR and CDR2 is FQNEAQ (reference sequence). In DNA form, the CDR3 reads TGTGCCAGCAGCTTTCGGGCAGGGCGTCTCTCCGGGGCCAACGTCCTGACTTTC. Residues: CASSFRAGRLSGANVLTF.

This clonotype was detected many times. V gene TRBV5-1 combines with J gene TRBJ2-1; 8 bases line up with TRBD2. In germline, CDR1 is SGHRS, CDR2 YFSETQ. This CDR3 comprises 16 residues. With V trimmed by 0 bases and J by 7 bases, 9 bases remained unmatched. In nucleotides, the CDR3 is TGCGCCAGCAGCTTGGCCGTTGCGGGAGGTGGGAATGAGCAGTTCTTC. Its translation: CASSLAVAGGGNEQFF.

The rearrangement links TRBV14 to TRBJ2-2; D perhaps matches TRBD1 (5 bases). The V end lost 2 bases, the J end lost 5 bases, and 6 bases lay between the germline ends. Germline CDR1 SGHDN, CDR2 FVKESK. CDR3 length equals 13 residues. The CDR3 nucleotides read TGTGCCAGCAGCCAATACAGGACCGGGGAGCTGTTTTTT. Its translation is CASSQYRTGELFF.

This clonotype was recorded many times. This chain links TRBV6-2 or TRBV6-3 with TRBJ2-3, with D possibly matching TRBD1 (6 bases). The CDR3 extends over 17 amino acids. V was cut by 4 bases and J by 2 bases, with 19 bases left in between. Germline CDR1 MNHEY, CDR2 SVGEGT. The CDR3 sequence: CASSSSSGVLPTDTQYF. As DNA, the CDR3 is TGTGCCAGCAGTTCTTCCTCAGGGGTTTTACCCACAGATACGCAGTATTTT.

This clonotype occurred many times. The chain links TRBV11-2 to TRBJ2-5; unclear D gene. This CDR3 has 14 amino acids. V gave up 2 bases and J gave up 2 bases, with 9 bases separating them. The germline V gene encodes CDR1 SGHAT and CDR2 FQNNGV. CDR3 amino acids: CASSLFRGQETQYF. CDR3 DNA sequence: TGTGCCAGCAGCTTATTTCGTGGGCAAGAGACCCAGTACTTC. Full variable domain (remainder filled in from reference TRBV11-2 and TRBJ2-5): EAGVAQSPRYKIIEKRQSVAFWCNPISGHATLYWYQQILGQGPKLLIQFQNNGVVDDSQLPKDRFSAERLKGVDSTLKIQPAKLEDSAVYLCASSLFRGQETQYFGPGTRLLVL.

The V gene is TRBV9, the J gene TRBJ2-5, with TRBD2 as a possible D gene (5 bases). Trimming stripped 2 bases from V and 3 bases from J, with 17 bases between. This CDR3 has 16 residues. Germline values: CDR1 SGDLS, CDR2 YYNGEE. CDR3: CASSVGSVGSKETQYF. The CDR3 nucleotides are TGTGCCAGCAGCGTGGGATCGGTTGGGAGTAAAGAGACCCAGTACTTC.

V usage is TRBV20-1 and J usage is TRBJ2-2; D is unclear. Trimming shortened V by 3 bases and J by 0 bases, and 8 bases separated the two germline ends. In germline, CDR1 is DFQATT, CDR2 SNEGSKA (reference sequence). The CDR3 has 14 residues. The CDR3 DNA reads as TGCAGTGCTAGGAAACAGACGAACACCGGGGAGCTGTTTTTT. Encoded protein: CSARKQTNTGELFF.

The chain uses TRBV7-2 and TRBJ2-7, with 7 bases identical to TRBD1. The V and J ends lost 2 bases and 1 base, in that order; junction bases with no gene match: 14. Germline CDR1 and CDR2: SGHTA and FQGNSA. This CDR3 is built from 18 residues. The DNA for the CDR3 is TGTGCCAGCAGCTTATTGGGTATCGGACAGGCCAGATCCTACGAGCAGTACTTC. This codes for CASSLLGIGQARSYEQYF. The full variable domain, completed using reference TRBV7-2 and TRBJ2-7, is GAGVSQSPSNKVTEKGKDVELRCDPISGHTALYWYRQSLGQGLEFLIYFQGNSAPDKSGLPSDRFSAERTGGSVSTLTIQRTQQEDSAVYLCASSLLGIGQARSYEQYFGPGTRLTVT.

This clonotype was picked up many times. This rearrangement joins TRBV6-1 to TRBJ1-5; 8 bases map to TRBD1. This CDR3 is built from 16 residues. The germline CDR1 and CDR2 sequences are MNHNS and SASEGT. The trim removed 2 bases at V and 5 bases at J, leaving 8 bases unmatched. The CDR3 DNA is TGTGCCAGCAGTGAAACCGCGGGGACAGGCCATCAGCCCCAGCATTTT. Amino acid sequence: CASSETAGTGHQPQHF.

This clonotype was counted between two and nine times. The chain has TRBV6-1 and TRBJ2-1, with a possible D match to TRBD2 (5 bases). Trimming left V 5 bases short and J 1 base short, with 12 bases between. The CDR3 is 15 amino acids. The V gene's germline CDR1 is MNHNS and CDR2 SASEGT. CDR3 loop: CASSFRGRSYNEQFF. The DNA of the CDR3 is TGTGCCAGCAGTTTCCGTGGGAGATCCTACAATGAGCAGTTCTTC.